A selection of T cell receptor beta chains follows, all from one sample in a study of post-analysis software for immune sequencing data. TCRdb analysed the PCR reads with MiXCR anew, one entry per CDR3 protein. The sample consists of 500,000 to 600,000 distinct CDR3 sequences, around 47% of them appearing once. The sequenced sample was blood. These receptors came from a girl aged 10-17 years with multiple sclerosis. The CDR3 runs from the conserved cysteine through the conserved F or W.

v_call cdr3_aa
TRBV29-1 CSVEGDRSYEQYF
TRBV6-1 CATKTRGRETQYF
TRBV29-1 CSVEGTGGDEQYF
TRBV5-1 CASSWAGTANYGYTF
TRBV7-9 CASSLSDSIYGYTF
TRBV20-1 CSARVSGSYGYTF
TRBV7-9 CASSLYRTGGNGEQFF
TRBV6-2/TRBV6-3 CAAIRDRTSYEQYF
TRBV5-1 CASSHTRTANYGYTF
TRBV5-6 CASTNGFQGWSGYTF
TRBV6-5 CASGPWELNEQFF
TRBV5-5 CASSTGTGPTDTQYF
TRBV15 CATSGTPSYEQYF
TRBV3-1 CASSQEVTWGRNEQFF
TRBV5-1 CASSGTSGSIGKNIQYF
TRBV9 CASSFEGQGAQYF
TRBV12-3/TRBV12-4 CASSQRLAGTSSYNEQFF
TRBV12-3/TRBV12-4 CASTRYYEQYF
TRBV9 CASSVKIPKRPGLAELEETQYF
TRBV12-3/TRBV12-4 CASSPEAATYEQYF
TRBV20-1 CSARGPGLAGVYEQYF
TRBV7-2 CASSLRGTRPQLNYGYTF
TRBV2 CASSGSRSSYEQYF
TRBV11-2 CASSPAGTEETQYF
TRBV5-8 CASSLWQGNNEQFF
TRBV5-1 CASSLASGGRGEQYF
TRBV5-1 CASSSLWAGGEETQYF
TRBV7-2 CASSFTSGGHNEQFF
TRBV12-3/TRBV12-4 CASRTSGSDIQYF
TRBV11-3 CASSLGAREGRDEQFF
TRBV29-1 CSVEDLGLAAYNEQFF
TRBV5-1 CASNNQGAETQYF
TRBV20-1 CSARSISNQPQHF
TRBV7-9 CASSLPGQYYEQYF
TRBV11-2 CASSPAGGLETQYF
TRBV11-2 CASSLSTSLEQYF
TRBV12-3/TRBV12-4 CASSLGQGARNEQFF
TRBV9 CASSVDLSPTITEAFF
TRBV7-9 CASSLAREMETQYF
TRBV3-1 CASSQKRQGANEQYF
TRBV9 CASSVDSGGVYGYTF
TRBV24-1 CATSGATGGRGEAFF
TRBV20-1 CSARDADQETQYF
TRBV6-6 CASSAGQGLYQPQHF
TRBV5-1 CASSLRQGYNSPLHF
TRBV7-9 CASSSIEETEAFF
TRBV3-1 CASSQDQLAEFF
TRBV7-2 CASSLLGLAGLVAKNIQYF
TRBV20-1 CSARAMAPISGANVLTF
TRBV5-6 CASRYRGNEQFF
TRBV12-3/TRBV12-4 CASAGPSLAFF